These 5 T cell receptor beta chains were sequenced from one sample in a study of tumour-infiltrating T cells in Burkitt lymphoma. The method was immunoSEQ multiplex PCR; TCRdb's version includes in-frame clones alone and lacks a portion of them. The sample holds approximately 14,000 clones, over 75% seen once. Source material: tumor tissue. Every receptor here comes from a human donor with diffuse large B-cell lymphoma.

This clone has just a few counts. The chain recombines TRBV7-9 with TRBJ1-1, with D hard to call. Per germline, CDR1 SEHNR and CDR2 FQNEAQ (reference sequence). V was shortened by 4 bases and J by 0 bases, with 15 bases between the two germline ends. This CDR3 is built from 16 residues. The CDR3 DNA is TGTGCCAGCAGCTCCCCCCGGGGTCTCCTGAACACTGAAGCTTTCTTT. This gives the protein CASSSPRGLLNTEAFF. Full variable domain (remainder filled in from reference TRBV7-9 and TRBJ1-1): DTGVSQNPRHKITKRGQNVTFRCDPISEHNRLYWYRQTLGQGPEFLTYFQNEAQLEKSRLLSDRFSAERPKGSFSTLEIQRTEQGDSAMYLCASSSPRGLLNTEAFFGQGTRLTVV.

On this clone: This specimen includes other DNA sequences encoding the same CDR3. The J gene is TRBJ1-1, the V gene TRBV18; TRBD1 might be the D (6 bases). Looked up from germline, CDR1 is KGHSH and CDR2 is LQKENI. There are 14 residues in the CDR3. V was pared by 6 bases and J by 0 bases, with 11 bases between. The CDR3, as DNA: TGTGCCAGCTCGCCCGGACAGCTGAACACTGAAGCTTTCTTT. Protein: CASSPGQLNTEAFF.

The chain recombines TRBV27 with TRBJ1-5; D may be TRBD1 (5 bases). The CDR3 is 13 amino acids. Deletions cut 5 bases from V and 8 bases from J, with 13 bases between. Germline CDR1 is MNHEY and CDR2 is SMNVEV (reference sequence). The CDR3 DNA reads TGTGCCAGCAGTCGTGGGGGAATCGAGCCCCAGCATTTT. Protein sequence: CASSRGGIEPQHF.

The chain links TRBV10-3 to TRBJ2-7; D not certain. Germline V gene lookup returns CDR1 ENHRY and CDR2 SYGVKD. The ends were cut back, 6 bases at V and 0 bases at J, with 6 bases in the middle. The CDR3 spans 12 residues. CDR3 sequence reads: CAISEVSYEQYF. In nucleotides, the CDR3 is TGTGCCATCAGCGAGGTCTCCTACGAGCAGTACTTC.

The chain recombines TRBV29-1 with TRBJ1-1, with 9 nucleotides matching TRBD1. The length of the CDR3 is 14 residues. Germline lookup yields CDR1 SQVTM and CDR2 ANQGSEA. V was clipped by 5 bases and J by 4 bases; unmatched bases: 8. The CDR3 bases are TGCAGCGTTCGGTCCGGGACAGGGAGCACTGAAGCTTTCTTT. This encodes CSVRSGTGSTEAFF.